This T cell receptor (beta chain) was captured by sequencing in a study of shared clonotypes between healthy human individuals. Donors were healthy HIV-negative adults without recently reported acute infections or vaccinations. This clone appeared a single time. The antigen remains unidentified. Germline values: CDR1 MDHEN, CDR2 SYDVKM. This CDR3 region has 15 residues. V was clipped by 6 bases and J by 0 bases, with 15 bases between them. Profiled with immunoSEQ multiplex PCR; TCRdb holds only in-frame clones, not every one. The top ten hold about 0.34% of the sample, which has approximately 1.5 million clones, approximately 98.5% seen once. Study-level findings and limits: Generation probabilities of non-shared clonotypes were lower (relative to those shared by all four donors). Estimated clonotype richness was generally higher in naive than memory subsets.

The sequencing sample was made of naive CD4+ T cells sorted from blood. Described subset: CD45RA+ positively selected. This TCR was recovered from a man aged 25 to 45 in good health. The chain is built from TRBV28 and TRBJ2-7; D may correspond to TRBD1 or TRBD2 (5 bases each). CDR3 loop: CASSPRGVASYEQYF. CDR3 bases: TGTGCCAGCAGCCCCAGAGGGGTGGCCTCCTACGAGCAGTACTTC.